The clone carrying this TCR beta chain was found a few times. These data belong to a study of lymphopenia after photon versus proton radiotherapy. TCRdb's copy holds only in-frame clones and misses some; the assay was immunoSEQ multiplex PCR. The sample lists about 65,000 clones; around 86% were seen once. CDR3 size: 15 residues. Germline V lookup: CDR1 LGHNA, CDR2 YNFKEQ. The V and J ends lost 0 bases and 4 bases respectively, with 12 bases between them. This TCR came from an elderly man with esophageal cancer. The specimen was peripheral blood, collected from a patient treated with proton-based radiotherapy. The chain couples TRBV4-2 to TRBJ2-5, with D uncertain. The CDR3 loop reads CASSQDLYFLETQYF. The CDR3 DNA reads TGTGCCAGCAGCCAAGATTTGTACTTCCTAGAGACCCAGTACTTC.